These 17 T cell receptor beta chains originate from one sample sequenced in a study of PD-1 blockade in classical Hodgkin lymphoma. With no exception, relapse followed autologous stem cell transplantation in all patients, and brentuximab vedotin exposure varied. Here immunoSEQ multiplex PCR was the method, and the copy in TCRdb shows in-frame clones only, minus some. This table has 20,000 to 30,000 clones, 70% to 90% appearing once. The source was peripheral blood mononuclear cells (PBMCs), collected at baseline. These receptors were taken from a human donor with classical Hodgkin lymphoma.

This rearrangement joins TRBV19 to TRBJ2-7; D uncertain. CDR3 length: 13 residues. The germline V gene encodes CDR1 LNHDA and CDR2 SQIVND (reference sequence). The V gene lost 3 bases and the J gene lost 0 bases, with 6 bases spanning the gap. Here the CDR3 DNA reads TGTGCCAGTAGTATCCAGAGCTCCTACGAGCAGTACTTC. It codes for CASSIQSSYEQYF.

The CDR3 bases are TGTGCCAGCAGCTTATCCCACCCCACTGAAGCTTTCTTT. Its protein product is CASSLSHPTEAFF. This sequence joins TRBV7-9 and TRBJ1-1; no clear D. The CDR3 has 13 residues. Germline CDR1 and CDR2: SEHNR and FQNEAQ (reference sequence). V was cut by 2 bases and J by 4 bases, with 8 bases left in between.

In the case of this clone: One end of the junction varies from germline; a read error may be responsible. The gene calls are TRBV18 and TRBJ1-2; 8 bases agree with TRBD1. CDR1 and CDR2 (germline): KGHSH, LQKENI. This CDR3 spans 13 amino acids. The CDR3 region has the DNA TGTGCCAGCTCACCTTCCGATACCAGGGGGCCCGCCTTC. It encodes CASSPSDTRGPAF.

The chain employs TRBV18 and TRBJ2-2; TRBD1 matches at 7 bases. CDR1 and CDR2 from the germline V gene are KGHSH and LQKENI. The V segment lost 2 bases and the J segment 3 bases; nucleotides outside the gene matches: 9. This CDR3 has 17 residues. The chain's CDR3 is CASSPTRGQAYTGELFF. The CDR3 DNA follows: TGTGCCAGCTCACCAACCCGAGGACAGGCGTACACCGGGGAGCTGTTTTTT.

This chain links TRBV6-1 with TRBJ2-1; possible D gene TRBD2, 6 bases. CDR1 is MNHNS, CDR2 SASEGT, per germline. V was trimmed by 2 bases and J by 2 bases, leaving 13 bases between them. There are 16 residues in the CDR3. CDR3 region: CASSELEGPAYNEQFF. The CDR3 bases are TGTGCCAGCAGTGAACTGGAGGGACCGGCCTACAATGAGCAGTTCTTC.

The gene calls are TRBV21-1 and TRBJ1-5. TRBV21-1 is a pseudogene locus. CDR3 length: 18 amino acids. As DNA, the CDR3 is TGTGCCAGCAACTTACCGTGGGGGGGTGCTAAAGTCAATCAGCCCCAGCATTTT. Protein: CASNLPWGGAKVNQPQHF.

The chain carries TRBV6-1 and TRBJ2-1; TRBD1 agrees at 9 bases. V was clipped by 6 bases and J by 3 bases; unmatched bases: 6. Germline lookup yields CDR1 MNHNS and CDR2 SASEGT. The CDR3 contains 15 residues. The CDR3 sequence is CASRSTGQGYNEQFF. CDR3 DNA: TGTGCCAGCAGATCCACGGGACAGGGCTACAATGAGCAGTTCTTC.

On this clone: The junction departs from the called germline gene at one end, perhaps through a read error. This chain joins TRBV5-6 and TRBJ1-6; TRBD1 aligns across 7 bases. The germline CDR1 and CDR2 sequences are SGHDT and YYEEEE. The CDR3 extends over 18 amino acids. The DNA of the CDR3 is TGTGCCAGCACCTTGGCGGTTTGGGACAGCCGCCAATACGCCCCCCTCCACTTT. Amino acid sequence: CASTLAVWDSRQYAPLHF.

This chain links TRBV5-1 with TRBJ2-3; the D gene is possibly TRBD1 (6 bases). This CDR3 has 14 amino acids. The V gene lost 2 bases and the J gene lost 0 bases, with 7 bases spanning the gap. Germline-derived CDR1 and CDR2 are SGHRS and YFSETQ. Written as DNA, the CDR3 is TGCGCCAGCAGCTTACAGGGAAGCACAGATACGCAGTATTTT. Translated, it gives CASSLQGSTDTQYF.

The chain carries TRBV7-9 and TRBJ2-5, with 11 bases identical to TRBD2. Trimming removed 3 bases from V and 5 bases from J; junction bases left unmatched: 11. The CDR3 consists of 17 residues. Germline V gene sequence: CDR1 SEHNR, CDR2 FQNEAQ (reference sequence). The CDR3 bases are TGTGCCAGCAGCTTTTCTGAACGACTAGCGGGGAGGGAGACCCAGTACTTC. Translation: CASSFSERLAGRETQYF.

V gene TRBV7-9 combines with J gene TRBJ1-1; D is uncertain. Per germline, CDR1 SEHNR and CDR2 FQNEAQ (reference sequence). The CDR3 is 13 residues long. V shed 5 bases and J shed 3 bases, with 10 bases lying between them. The CDR3 sequence is CASSRERDTEAFF. The CDR3 nucleotides are TGTGCCAGCAGCCGGGAAAGGGACACTGAAGCTTTCTTT.

Written as DNA, the CDR3 is TGCGCCAGCAGTACAGGGCCCACCGGGGAGCTGTTTTTT. It specifies CASSTGPTGELFF. The chain combines TRBV5-1 with TRBJ2-2; possibly TRBD1 for D (6 bases). Germline lookup yields CDR1 SGHRS and CDR2 YFSETQ. Between the trimmed V and J ends, which lost 5 bases and 4 bases, there was a span of 9 bases. The CDR3 spans 13 residues.

The chain joins TRBV5-1 to TRBJ1-1; no firm D call. The CDR3 extends over 15 amino acids. Germline values: CDR1 SGHRS, CDR2 YFSETQ. V lost 0 bases and J lost 0, with 9 bases in between. In DNA, the CDR3 is TGCGCCAGCAGCTTGGTTGAGAGTATGAACACTGAAGCTTTCTTT. Translation: CASSLVESMNTEAFF.

The rearrangement joins TRBV19 to TRBJ2-2, with TRBD2 identical over 11 bases. The V gene's germline CDR1 is LNHDA and CDR2 SQIVND (reference sequence). With 3 bases clipped from V and 6 bases from J, the junction kept 0 bases outside the gene matches. The CDR3 totals 14 residues. The CDR3 DNA reads TGTGCCAGTAGTATTAGCGGGGGGGCCGGGGAGCTGTTTTTT. Protein product: CASSISGGAGELFF.

The chain has TRBV7-6 and TRBJ1-1; D is unresolved. This CDR3 has 13 residues. The germline V gene has CDR1 SGHVS and CDR2 FNYEAQ. The V gene lost 1 base and the J gene lost 1 base, with 4 bases spanning the gap. The CDR3 spells CASSLDANTEAFF. The CDR3 DNA reads as TGTGCCAGCAGCTTAGACGCGAACACTGAAGCTTTCTTT.

The J gene is TRBJ1-2, the V gene TRBV7-9; 9 bases agree with TRBD1. CDR1 is SEHNR and CDR2 is FQNEAQ in the germline V gene (reference sequence). This CDR3 comprises 17 residues. V shed 5 bases and J 4 bases; nucleotides not matched to a gene: 14. The CDR3, as DNA: TGTGCCAGCAGCCCTGACACGGGACAGGGTTTAGCCTATGGCTACACCTTC. Its translation is CASSPDTGQGLAYGYTF. Drawing the rest from reference TRBV7-9 and TRBJ1-2, the complete variable domain is DTGVSQNPRHKITKRGQNVTFRCDPISEHNRLYWYRQTLGQGPEFLTYFQNEAQLEKSRLLSDRFSAERPKGSFSTLEIQRTEQGDSAMYLCASSPDTGQGLAYGYTFGSGTRLTVV.

The V call is TRBV9, the J call TRBJ1-2; 10 bases are shared with TRBD1. The CDR3 totals 14 residues. V dropped 5 bases and J dropped 4; count of bases not matched to a gene: 5. The germline CDR1 and CDR2 sequences are SGDLS and YYNGEE. The CDR3 DNA sequence: TGTGCCAGCAGACCGGGACAGGGGCTCTATGGCTACACCTTC. It specifies CASRPGQGLYGYTF.